This T cell receptor (beta chain) was obtained from a study of OX40 agonist ivuxolimab in advanced cancers. Turning to the study itself: It was permissible to have had prior anti-PD-1, anti-PD-L1 or anti-CTLA-4 therapy, and around 41% had some. Three patients responded partially, comprising one with hepatocellular carcinoma and two with cutaneous melanoma. Study-wide results and caveats: Low clonal expansion, among the lowest seen, marked partial responders at 0.1-3.0 mg/kg.

TCRdb's copy holds only in-frame clones and misses some; the assay was immunoSEQ multiplex PCR. Found here are 66,000 or so clones, 75% to 90% of them singletons; the top ten hold roughly 4%. Of note for this clone: Its target is unknown.

Baseline was the first blood sampling point, followed by cycle 4 day 1 and cycle 7 day 1. This sample comprised CD4+ or CD8+ T cells sorted from blood, obtained in a trial of the OX40 agonist ivuxolimab. The receptor was derived from an adult with an advanced solid tumor such as melanoma, head and neck, liver or kidney cancer.

CDR3 nucleotide sequence: TGTGCCAGCAGTCACAGGGGTGATGGCTACACCTTC. Translation: CASSHRGDGYTF. V usage is TRBV2 and J usage is TRBJ1-2; 7 bases align to TRBD1. Per the germline V gene, CDR1 is SNHLY and CDR2 is FYNNEI. Trimming removed 5 bases from V and 6 bases from J; junction bases left unmatched: 3. The CDR3 covers 12 residues.